These 18 T cell receptor beta chains share one sample of origin, sequenced in a study of blood T cell repertoires in COVID-19. Assay used: immunoSEQ multiplex PCR; TCRdb lists only in-frame clones, some missing. The sample has roughly 51,000 clones; 90% are singletons. Sequencing was performed on peripheral blood. Receptor source: a man between 65 and 85 years old with acute or convalescent COVID-19.

This rearrangement joins TRBV18 to TRBJ1-1; TRBD1 is a possible D gene (6 bases). V lost 0 bases and J 5 bases, leaving 13 bases between the germline ends. This CDR3 has 15 residues. Germline values: CDR1 KGHSH, CDR2 LQKENI. CDR3 bases: TGTGCCAGCTCACCACCGCAACAGGGCGAGACTGAAGCTTTCTTT. Protein: CASSPPQQGETEAFF.

This rearrangement joins TRBV7-2 to TRBJ1-5; the D is unclear. Germline V gene sequence: CDR1 SGHTA, CDR2 FQGNSA. V lost 6 bases and J 0 bases, leaving 15 bases between the germline ends. CDR3 size: 16 residues. In nucleotides, the CDR3 is TGTGCCAGCAGTTCCGGAGGAGGGTTTAGCAATCAGCCCCAGCATTTT. It is translated as CASSSGGGFSNQPQHF. Complete variable domain (other parts from reference TRBV7-2 and TRBJ1-5): GAGVSQSPSNKVTEKGKDVELRCDPISGHTALYWYRQSLGQGLEFLIYFQGNSAPDKSGLPSDRFSAERTGGSVSTLTIQRTQQEDSAVYLCASSSGGGFSNQPQHFGDGTRLSIL.

The chain uses TRBV4-1 and TRBJ2-5, with 12 nucleotides matching TRBD2. The V gene's germline CDR1 is MGHRA and CDR2 YSYEKL. This CDR3 comprises 16 residues. The trim removed 0 bases at V and 4 bases at J, leaving 3 bases unmatched. CDR3 in amino acids: CASSQDASGGGETQYF. The CDR3 nucleotides read TGCGCCAGCAGCCAAGACGCTAGCGGGGGGGGAGAGACCCAGTACTTC.

This chain uses TRBV7-9 with TRBJ1-3, with 8 positions matching TRBD1. Germline lookup yields CDR1 SEHNR and CDR2 FQNEAQ (reference sequence). After removal of 5 bases from V and 4 bases from J, the junction contained 7 bases not matched to a gene. The CDR3 sequence is 15 residues long. The CDR3 loop reads CASSRQGQRGNTIYF. The CDR3 coding sequence is TGTGCCAGCAGCCGACAGGGGCAGAGAGGAAACACCATATATTTT.

The chain carries TRBV6-2 or TRBV6-3 and TRBJ2-1; D call uncertain. Germline V gene data show CDR1 as MNHEY and CDR2 as SVGEGT. Between the trimmed V and J ends, which lost 2 bases and 12 bases, there was a span of 14 bases. The CDR3 consists of 13 residues. DNA of the CDR3: TGTGCCAGCAGTTACAGTCTAGGCTCAAGGCAGTTCTTC. It specifies CASSYSLGSRQFF.

The V and J genes are TRBV9 and TRBJ1-6; D perhaps matches TRBD1 (6 bases). Germline V gene sequence: CDR1 SGDLS, CDR2 YYNGEE. V lost 4 bases to trimming and J lost 9 bases, with 8 bases between them. This CDR3 region has 12 residues. CDR3 nucleotide sequence: TGTGCCAGCAGCCAGGACAGTTCACCCCTCCACTTT. This encodes CASSQDSSPLHF.

The rearrangement joins TRBV13 to TRBJ1-5; 8 positions match TRBD1. There are 15 residues in the CDR3. Germline CDR1 is PRHDT and CDR2 is FYEKMQ (reference sequence). Unmatched junction bases numbered 3, after V lost 3 bases and J lost 2 bases. The CDR3 loop reads CASSFRGPGNQPQHF. In DNA form, the CDR3 reads TGTGCCAGCAGCTTCAGGGGGCCGGGCAATCAGCCCCAGCATTTT.

CDR3 sequence: CASSWPGDNFGEQFF. The CDR3 coding sequence is TGTGCCAGCAGTTGGCCGGGAGACAATTTCGGTGAGCAGTTCTTC. This chain uses TRBV28 with TRBJ2-1; D perhaps matches TRBD2 (6 bases). The CDR3 runs to 15 residues. Trimming pared 4 bases from V and 9 bases from J, leaving 19 bases between. Germline assignment: CDR1 MDHEN and CDR2 SYDVKM.

The chain employs TRBV18 and TRBJ2-3, with D uncertain. The V and J ends lost 7 bases and 8 bases respectively, with 16 bases between them. This CDR3 is built from 13 residues. The V gene's germline CDR1 is KGHSH and CDR2 LQKENI. CDR3 DNA sequence: TGTGCCAGCTTCACCGTTCCTCGGTTTACGCAGTATTTT. This encodes CASFTVPRFTQYF.

This clone has a handful of counts. The CDR3 nucleotides read TGTGCCAGCAGCCCCGACAGGAATCGCAATGAGCAGTTCTTC. This translates into CASSPDRNRNEQFF. The V call is TRBV7-9, the J call TRBJ2-1; perhaps TRBD1 as D (6 bases). Germline V gene lookup returns CDR1 SEHNR and CDR2 FQNEAQ (reference sequence). The germline V and J ends were trimmed by 5 bases and 6 bases, with 14 bases remaining between them. The CDR3 length is 14 residues.

The rearrangement uses TRBV7-2 and TRBJ1-1; perhaps TRBD1 as D (6 bases). The CDR3 contains 14 residues. The V gene's germline CDR1 is SGHTA and CDR2 FQGNSA. V was shortened by 6 bases and J by 3 bases, with 14 bases between the two germline ends. CDR3 amino acids: CASRVDRQYTEAFF. CDR3 coding DNA: TGTGCCAGCAGGGTCGACAGGCAGTACACTGAAGCTTTCTTT.

The rearrangement joins TRBV7-2 to TRBJ2-2, with D unclear. From germline, CDR1 is SGHTA and CDR2 FQGNSA. Trimming took 5 bases from V and 1 from J, leaving 5 bases between them. The CDR3 consists of 13 residues. CDR3 nucleotide sequence: TGTGCCAGCAGCCGACAGAACACCGGGGAGCTGTTTTTT. Its translation is CASSRQNTGELFF.

The V and J genes are TRBV30 and TRBJ1-3; no firm D call. CDR1 and CDR2 from the germline V gene are GTSNPN and SVGIG (reference sequence). V was cut by 4 bases and J by 3 bases, with 4 bases left in between. The CDR3 totals 11 residues. The CDR3 DNA reads as TGTGCCTGGACAGGTGGAAACACCATATATTTT. Translation gives CAWTGGNTIYF.

The chain joins TRBV7-4 to TRBJ2-7, with TRBD1 matching 12 bases. The CDR3 runs 18 residues. The V and J ends lost 5 bases and 1 base, in that order; junction bases with no gene match: 12. The germline gives CDR1 SGHVT, CDR2 SQSDAQ. The CDR3 bases are TGTGCCAGCAGCCAACCGGGACAGGGGGCCATCGAATCCTACGAGCAGTACTTC. This encodes CASSQPGQGAIESYEQYF.

The chain joins TRBV7-3 to TRBJ2-1, with D tentatively TRBD2 (5 bases). This CDR3 contains 14 residues. Looked up from germline, CDR1 is SGHTA and CDR2 is FQGTGA. V shed 1 base and J shed 10 bases, with 14 bases lying between them. This CDR3 is CASSLKRTSGEQFF. As DNA, the CDR3 is TGTGCCAGCAGCTTAAAGAGGACGAGCGGCGAGCAGTTCTTC.

The chain recombines TRBV11-2 with TRBJ2-7; perhaps TRBD1 as D (6 bases). Trimming pared 5 bases from V and 1 base from J, leaving 9 bases between. The CDR3 runs to 13 residues. Germline V gene lookup returns CDR1 SGHAT and CDR2 FQNNGV. DNA of the CDR3: TGTGCCAGCAGCCCACAGGGATCCTACGAGCAGTACTTC. Translated, it gives CASSPQGSYEQYF. Complete variable domain (other parts from reference TRBV11-2 and TRBJ2-7): EAGVAQSPRYKIIEKRQSVAFWCNPISGHATLYWYQQILGQGPKLLIQFQNNGVVDDSQLPKDRFSAERLKGVDSTLKIQPAKLEDSAVYLCASSPQGSYEQYFGPGTRLTVT.

J is TRBJ2-1 and V is TRBV18; tentative D call: TRBD2 (7 bases). Germline loops: CDR1 KGHSH, CDR2 LQKENI. Between the trimmed V and J ends, which lost 2 bases and 3 bases, there was a span of 11 bases. CDR3 length: 15 amino acids. CDR3 loop: CASSPAGANYNEQFF. The CDR3, as DNA: TGTGCCAGCTCACCAGCGGGGGCCAACTACAATGAGCAGTTCTTC. The variable domain in full, completed from reference TRBV18 and TRBJ2-1, reads NAGVMQNPRHLVRRRGQEARLRCSPMKGHSHVYWYRQLPEEGLKFMVYLQKENIIDESGMPKERFSAEFPKEGPSILRIQQVVRGDSAAYFCASSPAGANYNEQFFGPGTRLTVL.

The chain couples TRBV27 to TRBJ2-7; 8 bases are shared with TRBD1. The V segment lost 6 bases and the J segment 2 bases; nucleotides outside the gene matches: 9. Germline V gives CDR1 MNHEY, CDR2 SMNVEV (reference sequence). This CDR3 region has 15 residues. CDR3 amino acids: CASRLGQGRTYEQYF. The CDR3 coding sequence is TGTGCCAGCAGGCTCGGACAGGGTCGGACCTACGAGCAGTACTTC.